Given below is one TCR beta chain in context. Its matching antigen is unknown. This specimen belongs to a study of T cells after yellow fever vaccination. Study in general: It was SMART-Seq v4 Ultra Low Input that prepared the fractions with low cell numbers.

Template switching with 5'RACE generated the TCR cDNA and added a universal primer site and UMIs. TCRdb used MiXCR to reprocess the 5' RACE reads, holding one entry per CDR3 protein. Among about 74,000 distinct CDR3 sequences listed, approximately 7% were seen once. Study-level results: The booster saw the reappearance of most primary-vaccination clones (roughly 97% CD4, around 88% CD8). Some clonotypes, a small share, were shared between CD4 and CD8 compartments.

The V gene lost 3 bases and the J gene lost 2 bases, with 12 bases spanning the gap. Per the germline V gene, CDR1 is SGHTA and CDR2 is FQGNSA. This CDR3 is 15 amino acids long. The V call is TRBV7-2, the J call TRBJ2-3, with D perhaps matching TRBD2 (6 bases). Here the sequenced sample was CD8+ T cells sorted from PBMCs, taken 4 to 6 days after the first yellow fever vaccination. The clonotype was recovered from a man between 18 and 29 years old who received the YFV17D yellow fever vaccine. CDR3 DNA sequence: TGTGCCAGCAGCTTGGGGGACTGGGCCACAGATACGCAGTATTTT. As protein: CASSLGDWATDTQYF.